This TCR beta chain was obtained from a study of breast tumors, draining lymph nodes, adjacent tissues. Study-level results: Compared with basal-like, luminal-like tumors shared significantly more repertoire with nontumor tissue.

One entry per CDR3 protein, called by TCRdb with MiXCR from the multiplex PCR reads. The table lists around 50,000 distinct CDR3 sequences, 20% to 25% of them singletons. This clonotype has a count of ten or more. Its antigen is as yet unknown. A junction boundary mismatches the germline segment, possibly from a read error. The germline gives CDR1 SSHAT, CDR2 FNYEAQ (reference sequence). The CDR3 is 15 residues long. The chain has TRBV7-7 and TRBJ2-5; D possibly matches TRBD1 or TRBD2 (6 bases each). The source is a female donor with breast cancer. Some clones in this sample may be carry-over from other donors' samples. Sequenced sample: breast tumor tissue. CDR3 nucleotides: TGTGCTAGCAGCAAAGGGGGGACTTTCGGAGAGACCCAGTACTTC. Translated, it gives CASSKGGTFGETQYF.